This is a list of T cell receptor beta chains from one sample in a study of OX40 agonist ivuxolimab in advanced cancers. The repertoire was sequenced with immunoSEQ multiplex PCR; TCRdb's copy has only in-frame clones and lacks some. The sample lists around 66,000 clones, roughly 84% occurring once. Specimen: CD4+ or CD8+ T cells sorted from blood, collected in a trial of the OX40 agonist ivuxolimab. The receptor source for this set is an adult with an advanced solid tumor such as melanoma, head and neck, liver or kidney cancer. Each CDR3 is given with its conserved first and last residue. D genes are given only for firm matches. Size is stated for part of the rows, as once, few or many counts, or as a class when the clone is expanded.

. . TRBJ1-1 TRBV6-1 TGTGCCGGGAAATCCCAAATTGACACTGAAGCTTTCTTT CAGKSQIDTEAFF
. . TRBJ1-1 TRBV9 TGTGCCAGCAGCGCCCACTCCCGAGAAGCTTTCTTT CASSAHSREAFF
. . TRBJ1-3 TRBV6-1 TGTGCCAGCAGTGAGGCCGACAGTTTCCCTGGAAACACCATATATTTT CASSEADSFPGNTIYF
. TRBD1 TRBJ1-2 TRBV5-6 TGTGCCAGCAGTGGGGACAGGGGTAACTATGGCTACACCTTC CASSGDRGNYGYTF
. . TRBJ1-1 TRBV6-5 TGTGCCAGCAGTAAGAGCGGGGCCACTGAAGCTTTCTTT CASSKSGATEAFF
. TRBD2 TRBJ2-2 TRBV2 TGTGCCAGCAGTGAAGGCTCGAGCGGGGGGGCCGATCGGAAGACCGGGGAGCTGTTTTTT CASSEGSSGGADRKTGELFF
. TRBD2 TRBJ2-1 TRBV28 TGTGCCAGCAGTAAAAGCCCGGGACTAGCGGGGACCTATGAGCAGTTCTTC CASSKSPGLAGTYEQFF
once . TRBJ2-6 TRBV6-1 TGTGCCAGCAGAACCACTGGGGCCAACGTCCTGACTTTC CASRTTGANVLTF
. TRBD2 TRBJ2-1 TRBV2 TGTGCCAGCAGTGCGGCTAGCGGGGGAAAATACAATGAGCAGTTCTTC CASSAASGGKYNEQFF
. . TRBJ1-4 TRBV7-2 TGTGCCAGCAGCGCAGACAGCTCTCAAAAACTGTTTTTT CASSADSSQKLFF
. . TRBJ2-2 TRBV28 TGTGCCAGCACCGGTACCGGGGAGCTGTTTTTT CASTGTGELFF
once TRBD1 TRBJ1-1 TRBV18 TGTGCCAGCTCTCGTACGACAGGGCTTGGGAGGAACACTGAAGCTTTCTTT CASSRTTGLGRNTEAFF
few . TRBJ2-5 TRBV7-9 TGTGCCAGCAGCTTAGCCCCCCAGGGCCCCAAAGAGACCCAGTACTTC CASSLAPQGPKETQYF
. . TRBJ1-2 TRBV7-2 TGTGCCAGCAGCTTAGGCGGCACAGCTAACTATGGCTACACCTTC CASSLGGTANYGYTF
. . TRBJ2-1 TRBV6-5 TGTGCCAGCAGTTACGTTGCCTCGGGTGAGCAGTTCTTC CASSYVASGEQFF
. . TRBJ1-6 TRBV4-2 TGTGCCAGCAGCCAAGTCACCAATTCACCCCTCCACTTT CASSQVTNSPLHF
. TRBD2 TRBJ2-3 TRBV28 TGTGCCAGCAGTGATCCGGGACTAGGAACAGATACGCAGTATTTT CASSDPGLGTDTQYF
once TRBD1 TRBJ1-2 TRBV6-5 TGTGCCGGTCACAGGGGCCGCTATGGCTACACCTTC CAGHRGRYGYTF
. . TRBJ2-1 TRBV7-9 TGTGCCAGCAGCTTAGCGGGGGGGCCCGGACTAACCAATGAGCAGTTCTTC CASSLAGGPGLTNEQFF
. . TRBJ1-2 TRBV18 TGTGCCAGCTCACCTCAGGGAGGGAATGGCTACACCTTC CASSPQGGNGYTF
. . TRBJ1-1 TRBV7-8 TGTGCCAGCAACCCTGGTGGGATGAACACTGAAGCTTTCTTT CASNPGGMNTEAFF
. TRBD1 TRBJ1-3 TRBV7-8 TGTGCCAGCACTCCCGACCGACAGGGAGCGGCGGGAAACACCATATATTTT CASTPDRQGAAGNTIYF
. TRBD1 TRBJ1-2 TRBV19 TGTGCCAGTAGGTCGCCGGGACAGACTGGATCTAACTATGGCTACACCTTC CASRSPGQTGSNYGYTF
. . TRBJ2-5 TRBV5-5 TGTGCCAGCAGCTTGGGCGGGGTTCAAGAGACCCAGTACTTC CASSLGGVQETQYF
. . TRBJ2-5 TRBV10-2 TGCGCCAGCAGTGAGAGGGGTAGGGAGACCCAGTACTTC CASSERGRETQYF
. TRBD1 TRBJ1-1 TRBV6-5 TGTGCCAGCAGTCAACCCGGGACAGGGGCTGTTGAAGCTTTCTTT CASSQPGTGAVEAFF
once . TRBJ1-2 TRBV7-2 TGTGCCAGCAGCTTAGTTATCAGGGACGACTATGGCTACACCTTC CASSLVIRDDYGYTF
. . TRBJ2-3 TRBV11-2 TGTGCCAGCAGGGGACTTTCCTCTTTAGGTGTGACGCAGTATTTT CASRGLSSLGVTQYF
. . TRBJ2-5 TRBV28 TGTGCCAGCAGTCCACCCAGGGGTTTTGGGACCCAGTACTTC CASSPPRGFGTQYF
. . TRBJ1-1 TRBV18 TGTGCCAGCTCACCCAACATCGGGATAGACACTGAAGCTTTCTTT CASSPNIGIDTEAFF
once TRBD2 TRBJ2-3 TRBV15 TGTGCCACCAGCGGAAGTTTGGGACTAGCTGGCACAGATACGCAGTATTTT CATSGSLGLAGTDTQYF
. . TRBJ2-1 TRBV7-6 TGTGCCAGCAGCTTAGAAGCCCGCTTTTCCTTCAATGAGCAGTTCTTC CASSLEARFSFNEQFF
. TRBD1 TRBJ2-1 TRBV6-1 TGTGCCAGCAGTGCAGGGGGACAGGGAAAGTTCTTC CASSAGGQGKFF
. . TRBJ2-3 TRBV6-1 TGTGCCAGCGGCCATGAGCAAACAGATACGCAGTATTTT CASGHEQTDTQYF
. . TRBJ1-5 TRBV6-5 TGTGCCAGCAGTTACTCGCGTTGGGGAGGTCAGCCCCAGCATTTT CASSYSRWGGQPQHF
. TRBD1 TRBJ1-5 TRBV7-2 TGTGCCAGCAGCTTAAGGCTAGGGGGCGGGCAGCCCCAGCATTTT CASSLRLGGGQPQHF
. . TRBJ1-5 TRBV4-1 TGCGCCAGCAGCCAAGGGGCGGGGAGCAATCAGCCCCAGCATTTT CASSQGAGSNQPQHF
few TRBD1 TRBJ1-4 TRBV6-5 TGTGCCAGCAATGACAGGGGGTCTAATGAAAAACTGTTTTTT CASNDRGSNEKLFF
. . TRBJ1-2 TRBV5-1 TGCGCCAGCAGCTTGACCGGGACTAACTATGGCTACACCTTC CASSLTGTNYGYTF
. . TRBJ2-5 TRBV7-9 TGTGCCAGCCTATTCCCCGGGCGGGGAGGAGACGGAGAGGCCCAGTACTTC CASLFPGRGGDGEAQYF
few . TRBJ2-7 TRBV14 TGTGCCAGCAGCCAAGTTACAAGTCACAGGATGGGCGAGCAGTACTTC CASSQVTSHRMGEQYF
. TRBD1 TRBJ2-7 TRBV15 TGTGCCACCAGCAAAGCGGGACAGGGAGCCGAGCAGTACTTC CATSKAGQGAEQYF
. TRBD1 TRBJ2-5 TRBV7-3 TGTGCCAGCAGCTCCCAGGGGACAGACCAAGAGACCCAGTACTTC CASSSQGTDQETQYF
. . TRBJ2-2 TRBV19 TGTGCCAGTAGTATGAGGGGGGCCTACACCGGGGAGCTGTTTTTT CASSMRGAYTGELFF
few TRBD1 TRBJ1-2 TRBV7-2 TGTGCCAGCAGCTCGGTCGGGATCACAGGGGTTGGCTACACCTTC CASSSVGITGVGYTF
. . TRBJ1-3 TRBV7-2 TGTGCCAGCAGCGTAATGGGATTCTCTGGAAACACCATATATTTT CASSVMGFSGNTIYF
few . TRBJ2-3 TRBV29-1 TGCAGCCACCTCGGGGCAGGGCGGGGAGATACGCAGTATTTT CSHLGAGRGDTQYF
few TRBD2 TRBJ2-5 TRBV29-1 TGCAGCGTTGACGGTCTAGCGGGGGGGATTCAAGAGACCCAGTACTTC CSVDGLAGGIQETQYF
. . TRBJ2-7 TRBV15 TGTGCCACCAGCAGAGATTGGCGGCTAATTTACGAGCAGTACTTC CATSRDWRLIYEQYF
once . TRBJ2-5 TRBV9 TGTGCCAGCAACCAAGGGGGGCCATACCAAGAGACCCAGTACTTC CASNQGGPYQETQYF
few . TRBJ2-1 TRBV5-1 TGCGCCAGCAGCTTGGGGGGGAGGAGCTCCTACAATGAGCAGTTCTTC CASSLGGRSSYNEQFF
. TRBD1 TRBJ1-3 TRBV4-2 TGTGCCAGCAGCCAGGAGACAGGGGCCTCCTCTGGAAACACCATATATTTT CASSQETGASSGNTIYF
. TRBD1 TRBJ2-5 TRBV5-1 TGCGCCAGCAGCTCGGACAGGGCCCAAGAGACCCAGTACTTC CASSSDRAQETQYF
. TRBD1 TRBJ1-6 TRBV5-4 TGTGCCAGCAGCCCAGGGACAGGGGGCCTCTTTAGCTCCTATAATTCACCCCTCCACTTT CASSPGTGGLFSSYNSPLHF
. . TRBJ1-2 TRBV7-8 TGTGCCAGCAGCTTAGTCCGGGAGGCCGGCGGCTACACCTTC CASSLVREAGGYTF